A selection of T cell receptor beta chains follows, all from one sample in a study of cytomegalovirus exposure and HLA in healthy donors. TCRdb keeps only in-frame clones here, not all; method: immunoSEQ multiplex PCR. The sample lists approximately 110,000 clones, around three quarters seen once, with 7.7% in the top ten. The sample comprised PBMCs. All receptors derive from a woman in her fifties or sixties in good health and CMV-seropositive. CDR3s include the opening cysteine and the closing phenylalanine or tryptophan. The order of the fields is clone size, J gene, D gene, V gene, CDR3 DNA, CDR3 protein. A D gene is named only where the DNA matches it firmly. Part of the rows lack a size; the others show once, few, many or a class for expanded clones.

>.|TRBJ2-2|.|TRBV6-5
TGTGCCAGCAGTTACTCGATAGCCCTGAACACCGGGGAGCTGTTTTTT
CASSYSIALNTGELFF
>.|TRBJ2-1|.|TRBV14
TGTGCCAGCAGCCAGGAGGCTACTGGCCCCTACAATGAGCAGTTCTTC
CASSQEATGPYNEQFF
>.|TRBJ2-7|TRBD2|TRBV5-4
TGTGCCAGCAGCTACCAAGCGGGGCGCTCCTACGAGCAGTACTTC
CASSYQAGRSYEQYF
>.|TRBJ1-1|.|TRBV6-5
TGTGCCAGCAGTGCCACAGGGAGGAACACTGAAGCTTTCTTT
CASSATGRNTEAFF
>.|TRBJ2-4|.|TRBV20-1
TGCAGTGCTTCCACAGGGAGCATTCAGTACTTC
CSASTGSIQYF
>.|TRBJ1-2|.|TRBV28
TGTGCCAGCAGTGCCGGGTCGCACTATGGCTACACCTTC
CASSAGSHYGYTF
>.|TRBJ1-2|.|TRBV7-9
TGTGCCAGCAGCTCCGACAGGCGTAACTATGGCTACACCTTC
CASSSDRRNYGYTF
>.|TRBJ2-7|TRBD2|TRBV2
TGTGCCAGCAGAGCGGGGGGGCCCTACGAGCAGTACTTC
CASRAGGPYEQYF
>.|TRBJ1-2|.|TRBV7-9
TGTTCCAGCAGCTTACCCCCTGGACAAGGATTTAACTATGGCTACACCTTC
CSSSLPPGQGFNYGYTF
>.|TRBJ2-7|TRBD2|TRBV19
TGTGCCAGTAGTGGGGGAGGGCATTCCTACGAGCAGTACTTC
CASSGGGHSYEQYF
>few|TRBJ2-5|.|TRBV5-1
TGCGCCAGCAGCCCCGGGTTTATGGGAGACAGGTCCGTTGAGACCCAGTACTTC
CASSPGFMGDRSVETQYF
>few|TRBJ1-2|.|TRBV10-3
TGTGCCATCAGTGAGCGGAGGGAGTTCTATGGCTACACCTTC
CAISERREFYGYTF
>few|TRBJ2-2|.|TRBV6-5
TGTGCCAGCCCTCCCCCCTACGCCGGGGAGCTGTTTTTT
CASPPPYAGELFF
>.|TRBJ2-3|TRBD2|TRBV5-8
TGTGCCAGCAGCGCCGGACTAGGGCCTAGCACAGATACGCAGTATTTT
CASSAGLGPSTDTQYF
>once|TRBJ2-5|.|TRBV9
TGTGCCAGCAGCGTAGGGCAGGGACAAGAGACCCAGTACTTC
CASSVGQGQETQYF
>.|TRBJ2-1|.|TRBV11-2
TGTGCCAGCAGCTTATCAGGGACTTACAATGAGCAGTTCTTC
CASSLSGTYNEQFF
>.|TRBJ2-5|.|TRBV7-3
TGTGCCAGCAGCCAAAGCGGCGACCCGTCGGAGACCCAGTACTTC
CASSQSGDPSETQYF